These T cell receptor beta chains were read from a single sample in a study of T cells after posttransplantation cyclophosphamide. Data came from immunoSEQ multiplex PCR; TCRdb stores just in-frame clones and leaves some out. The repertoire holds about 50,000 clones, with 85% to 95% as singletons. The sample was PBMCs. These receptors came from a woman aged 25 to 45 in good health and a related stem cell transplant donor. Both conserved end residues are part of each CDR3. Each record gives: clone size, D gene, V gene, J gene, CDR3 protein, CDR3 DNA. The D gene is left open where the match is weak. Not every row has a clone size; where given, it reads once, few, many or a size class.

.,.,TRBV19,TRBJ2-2,CASSRWALSGELFF,TGTGCCAGTAGTAGGTGGGCATTGTCCGGGGAGCTGTTTTTT
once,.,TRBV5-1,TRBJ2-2,CASSAGGGLAVSGELFF,TGCGCCAGCAGTGCTGGCGGGGGCCTAGCTGTATCCGGGGAGCTGTTTTTT
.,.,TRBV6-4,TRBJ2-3,CASSPSAGISDTQYF,TGTGCCAGCAGCCCCTCCGCGGGGATTTCGGATACGCAGTATTTT
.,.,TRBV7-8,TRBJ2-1,CASSLRLETEQFF,TGTGCCAGCAGCTTAAGACTAGAAACGGAGCAGTTCTTC
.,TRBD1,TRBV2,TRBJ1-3,CAGGQADKGNTIYF,TGTGCCGGAGGACAGGCGGATAAGGGAAACACCATATATTTT
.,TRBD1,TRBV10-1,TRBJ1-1,CASSDHFLGTGGSLREAFF,TGCGCCAGCAGTGACCACTTCCTAGGGACAGGTGGATCACTTCGAGAAGCTTTCTTT
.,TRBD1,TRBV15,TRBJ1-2,CATSRDGTGASGYTF,TGTGCCACCAGCAGAGATGGGACAGGGGCGAGTGGCTACACCTTC
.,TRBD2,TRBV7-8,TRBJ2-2,CASSTIAGGPGGELFF,TGTGCCAGCAGCACCATAGCGGGGGGGCCCGGCGGGGAGCTGTTTTTT
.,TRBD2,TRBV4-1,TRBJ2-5,CASSHPPSGEETQYF,TGCGCCAGCAGCCACCCCCCTAGCGGGGAAGAGACCCAGTACTTC
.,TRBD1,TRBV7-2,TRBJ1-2,CASSLAGQGRGYTF,TGTGCCAGCAGCTTAGCGGGACAGGGTAGAGGCTACACCTTC
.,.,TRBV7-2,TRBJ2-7,CASSDRGRQYF,TGTGCCAGCAGCGACCGAGGGAGGCAGTACTTC
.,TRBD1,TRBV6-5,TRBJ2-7,CASSYSPSGGPEQYF,TGTGCCAGCAGTTACTCGCCCTCAGGGGGCCCCGAGCAGTACTTC
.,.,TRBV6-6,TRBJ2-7,CASSDPRLSYEQYF,TGTGCCAGCAGCGATCCTAGGCTCTCCTACGAGCAGTACTTC
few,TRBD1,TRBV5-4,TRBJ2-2,CASSSQTGVTGELFF,TGTGCCAGCAGCAGCCAGACAGGGGTCACCGGGGAGCTGTTTTTT
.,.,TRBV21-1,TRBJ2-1,CASSKAEAAPRHNEQFF,TGTGCCAGCAGCAAAGCGGAGGCGGCTCCGAGGCACAATGAGCAGTTCTTC
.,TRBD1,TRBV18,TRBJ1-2,CASSPVGQGVNYGYTF,TGTGCCAGCTCACCCGTCGGGCAGGGGGTCAACTATGGCTACACCTTC
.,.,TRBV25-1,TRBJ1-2,CASSESGGAVPGYTF,TGTGCCAGCAGTGAGAGTGGGGGCGCAGTCCCTGGCTACACCTTC
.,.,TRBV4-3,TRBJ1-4,CASSHGSNRAAEKLFF,TGCGCCAGCAGCCACGGGTCCAACAGGGCGGCTGAAAAACTGTTTTTT
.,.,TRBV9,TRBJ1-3,CASSALDRGPAGNTIYF,TGTGCCAGCAGCGCCCTAGACCGCGGCCCAGCGGGAAACACCATATATTTT
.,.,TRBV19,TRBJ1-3,CASSSFRGSGNTIYF,TGTGCCAGTAGTTCGTTCAGGGGCTCTGGAAACACCATATATTTT
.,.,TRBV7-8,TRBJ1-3,CASSLAEFSGNTIYF,TGTGCCAGCAGCTTAGCCGAGTTTTCTGGAAACACCATATATTTT
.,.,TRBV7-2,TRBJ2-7,CASSGLYEQYF,TGTGCCAGCAGCGGGCTCTACGAGCAGTACTTC
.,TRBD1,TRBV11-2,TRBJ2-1,CASSLDVGTGGIAEQFF,TGTGCCAGCAGCTTAGATGTTGGGACAGGGGGTATCGCTGAGCAGTTCTTC
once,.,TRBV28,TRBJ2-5,CASSLGGMGEETQYF,TGTGCCAGCAGTTTGGGCGGAATGGGAGAAGAGACCCAGTACTTC
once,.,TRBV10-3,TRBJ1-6,CAISPGDYNSPLHF,TGTGCCATCAGTCCCGGGGACTATAATTCACCCCTCCACTTT
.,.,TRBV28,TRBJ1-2,CASRVDRNYGYTF,TGTGCCAGCAGGGTTGACAGGAACTATGGCTACACCTTC
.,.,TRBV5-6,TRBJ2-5,CASSVGGGQEAQYF,TGTGCCAGCAGCGTAGGGGGTGGGCAAGAGGCCCAGTACTTC
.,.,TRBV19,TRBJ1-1,CASSIERNTEAFF,TGTGCCAGTAGTATAGAGAGGAACACTGAAGCTTTCTTT
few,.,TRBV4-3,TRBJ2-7,CASSQEYWDTSYEQYF,TGCGCCAGCAGCCAAGAATACTGGGACACCTCCTACGAGCAGTACTTC
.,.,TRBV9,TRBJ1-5,CASSVGPGDGQPQHF,TGTGCCAGCAGCGTAGGTCCAGGGGACGGTCAGCCCCAGCATTTT
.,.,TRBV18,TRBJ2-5,CASSPDRAGETQYF,TGTGCCAGCTCACCTGACAGGGCGGGGGAGACCCAGTACTTC
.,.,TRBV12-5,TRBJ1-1,CASGLSAERRGGGEAFF,TGTGCTAGTGGTTTGAGTGCGGAACGAAGGGGCGGCGGTGAAGCTTTCTTT
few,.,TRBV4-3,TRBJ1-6,CASSQAPNSPLHF,TGCGCCAGCAGCCAAGCCCCGAATTCACCCCTCCACTTT
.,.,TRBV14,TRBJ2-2,CASSRSVTGELFF,TGTGCCAGCAGCCGCAGTGTAACCGGGGAGCTGTTTTTT
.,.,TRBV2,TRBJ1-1,CASSAGRGMNTEAFF,TGTGCCAGCAGCGCGGGACGGGGGATGAACACTGAAGCTTTCTTT
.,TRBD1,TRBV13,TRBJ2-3,CASSPLGAHGTGGTDTQYF,TGTGCCAGCAGCCCGTTAGGGGCCCACGGGACAGGGGGCACAGATACGCAGTATTTT
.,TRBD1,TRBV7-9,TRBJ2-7,CASSPATGVAYEQYF,TGTGCCAGCAGTCCCGCGACAGGGGTTGCCTACGAGCAGTACTTC
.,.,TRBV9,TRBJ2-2,CASSVVGDTGELFF,TGTGCCAGCAGCGTAGTAGGGGACACCGGGGAGCTGTTTTTT
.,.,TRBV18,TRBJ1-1,CASSPGTGVNTEAFF,TGTGCCAGCTCACCCGGGACGGGGGTGAACACTGAAGCTTTCTTT
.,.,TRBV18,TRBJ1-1,CASSQEGGAPLTEAFF,TGTGCCAGCTCCCAGGAGGGGGGGGCGCCTCTAACTGAAGCTTTCTTT
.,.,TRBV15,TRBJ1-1,CATSRGLTENTEAFF,TGTGCCACCAGCAGAGGATTGACAGAAAACACTGAAGCTTTCTTT
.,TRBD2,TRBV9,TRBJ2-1,CASSDGLAHEQFF,TGTGCCAGCAGCGACGGACTAGCCCATGAGCAGTTCTTC